This T cell receptor beta chain was captured by sequencing in a study of OX40 agonist ivuxolimab in advanced cancers. Points from the study as a whole: At 0.1 to 3.0 mg/kg and by week 6, clonal expansion occurred in CD4+ and CD8+ blood T cells.

The CDR3 runs to 15 residues. The germline CDR1 and CDR2 sequences are LNHDA and SQIVND (reference sequence). Germline trimming cut 4 bases from V and 5 bases from J; bases unmatched to any gene: 8. Worth noting for this clone: What it binds is not known.

Profiled with immunoSEQ multiplex PCR; TCRdb holds only in-frame clones, not every one. The sample yields roughly 52,000 clones, around 77% seen once. This sample comprised CD4+ or CD8+ T cells sorted from blood, obtained in a trial of the OX40 agonist ivuxolimab. The TCR comes from an adult with an advanced solid tumor such as melanoma, head and neck, liver or kidney cancer. The chain links TRBV19 to TRBJ1-5, with TRBD1 identical over 7 bases. The CDR3 here is CASSTRQGGDQPQHF. The CDR3 coding sequence is TGTGCCAGTAGTACTCGACAGGGCGGAGATCAGCCCCAGCATTTT.